This TCR beta chain was captured in a study of human T cells and chemical hapten exposure (dated by TCRdb to the early 2020s). Regarding the complete study: Libraries were pooled for sequencing, and variation in per-sample TCR yields was attributed mainly to small differences in library volumes within the pool. This study followed changes in the peripheral blood TCR repertoire in vivo during primary and secondary sensitization of alopecia patients to the hapten diphenylcyclopropenone (DPC). Each blood RNA sample was used to sequence both TCR alpha and TCR beta chains. Points the paper makes about the study in general: Repeated subsampling changed both the strength of the expansion versus patch-test correlation and the threshold at which the correlation became significant. The number of TCRs above 1 in 1000 frequency did not change with DPC sensitization; there was no evidence of global repertoire structure alterations.

The library was prepared using RACE. The sequencer listed for this sample is NextSeq 500. Library preparation attached unique molecular identifiers to individual cDNA molecules for quantitative, reproducible TCR counting. Per the source publication's procedure: Samples had a median of about 96,000 TCRs, with a range from about 23,224 to 700,000. V, J and CDR3 annotation of the TCR reads was performed with the Decombinator software suite. Every sample was subsampled to the same number of TCRs (28,000) for the PS versus PT1 abundance plots. Expanded TCRs were defined as absent before sensitization and observed at least eight times at the 2-week time point. The public reads were reanalyzed by TCRdb: fastp trimming at Q25, MiXCR alignment, in-frame beta chains only. When rows share a CDR3 protein, they turn into one entry using the most common DNA and genes. TCRdb's processing, not the authors', yielded these V and J calls. Present in this sample are about 77,000 distinct CDR3 sequences, about 8.6% of which were seen just once. Of the sample, less than 2% falls within the top ten clones.

With regard to this clonotype: Its binding antigen is unknown. There are no base qualities to consult, and no much larger clone falls within one base.

The germline V gene (reference sequence) sets CDR1 to LGHDT and CDR2 to YNNKEL. The CDR3 covers 12 residues, taking in both the cysteine and the phenylalanine. Here the CDR3 DNA is all that survives: 36 bases in frame from base 1. V is pared back by 1 base and J by 17 bases, with 12 bases lying between the germline termini. The time point label, read with the paper, signifies: healthy volunteer bleed at 6 weeks. Total RNA was isolated from unfractionated whole blood collected in Tempus Blood RNA tubes. About five healthy volunteers served as TCR sequencing controls and were bled at day 0, 2 weeks and 6 weeks.

The sequenced sample consisted of whole blood. Recombination joined TRBV3-1 with TRBJ1-6; the D gene assignment is ambiguous. This TCR was recovered from a female donor in good health. Some clones in this sample may be carry-over from other donors' samples. CDR3 loop: CASSQARAWIHF. The DNA reads as follows: TGTGCCAGCAGCCAAGCGAGGGCTTGGATCCACTTT.